The present TCR beta chain was sequenced within a study of T cell changes during pregnancy in multiple sclerosis. Sequencing was performed with immunoSEQ multiplex PCR; in TCRdb, only in-frame clones are kept and a portion is missing. The table includes approximately 37,000 clones, 90% to 95% detected once. Per the germline V gene, CDR1 is MNHEY and CDR2 is SMNVEV (reference sequence). This CDR3 contains 17 residues. Trimming shortened V by 4 bases and J by 1 base, and 16 bases separated the two germline ends. This chain links TRBV27 with TRBJ2-2, with a possible D match to TRBD2 (6 bases). This specimen was CD4+ T cells from peripheral blood mononuclear cells, taken in the third trimester of pregnancy. This clonotype originated in a female donor in good health, enrolled as a control in a pregnancy study. The CDR3 loop reads CASSSILRRGNTGELFF. The CDR3 DNA follows: TGTGCCAGCAGTTCGATTTTAAGGCGGGGGAACACCGGGGAGCTGTTTTTT.